This T cell receptor (beta chain) came from a study of blood T cell repertoires in COVID-19 (dated by TCRdb to the early 2020s). In the study overall: Samples covering the acute and convalescent phases of COVID-19 were provided by collaborators in the United States, Italy and Spain. Where available, HLA class I and class II types were obtained from metadata supplied by the sample provider rather than from assay-based typing. Subjects who had been exposed to COVID-19, were actively infected with it, or had recovered from it provided the deeply sampled blood TCRbeta repertoires that made up the dataset. A freely available public database, intended as a resource for researchers studying the immune response to SARS-CoV-2, is where the repertoires were released. The material from the prospective study consisted of cDNA or gDNA derived from T cells, B-cell-depleted T cells, or PBMCs. The samples were drawn from the first 160 participants of the ongoing ImmuneRACE study and from 950 to 1,500 subjects provided by 6 global collaborators. Sample metadata almost always included a de-identified subject ID, COVID-19 status, age in years and sex. What the study reported, not specific to this receptor: How much clinical and demographic metadata was included differed by source and by participant, and the metadata was provided uncurated.

The immunoSEQ Assay, a bias-controlled multiplex PCR, was used to amplify TCRbeta CDR3 regions from genomic DNA. Regarding the original processing steps: The number of nucleated cells in each sample was estimated from the amplification of reference gene primers within the assay. Sequence reads were collapsed and filtered to measure the absolute abundance of every unique TCRbeta CDR3 rearrangement. Productive Simpson clonality was computed per sample as the square root of Simpson's diversity index over productive rearrangements. The source is immuneACCESS, and TCRdb retained only in-frame sequences with V and J called. Part of the clones is not carried over; for the studies checked, unresolved V genes explain less than half of this, and the remainder is unexplained. V, J and clone size were drawn from that table, and D and trimming were deduced from the DNA. In all, the sample holds fewer than 60,000 clones, and 75% to 85% of those were seen once. About 30% of the sample is held by the ten biggest clonotypes.

In Seattle, one collaborating source enrolled patients while the infection was active and tracked those patients longitudinally over the course of disease. Whole blood was collected in K2EDTA tubes by collaborating institutions according to the institutions' own protocols. For TCRbeta analysis, collaborator samples were shipped as frozen whole blood, as isolated PBMCs, or as DNA extracted from either sample type. Comment on this clone: Its target antigen remains unknown. Per-nucleotide qualities are absent, and no much larger clonotype sits a single base away.

The V end gives up 0 bases and the J end 6 bases, leaving 10 bases in the junction not matched to a gene. The CDR3 runs 17 amino acids, cysteine and phenylalanine included. Only the CDR3 DNA is retained, 51 bases long and in frame from the first base. The CDR1 and CDR2 encoded by the germline V gene are LGHNA and YNFKEQ. The clonotype was recovered from a man between 60 and 75 years old with COVID-19, enrolled during active disease. Rearrangement joined TRBV4-2 to TRBJ2-3, and 9 junctional nucleotides match TRBD1. Sequences were obtained from peripheral blood. The nucleotide sequence reads as follows: TGTGCCAGCAGCCAAGACTCCGGGACAGGGCCGGCGGATACGCAGTATTTT. Its coded protein is CASSQDSGTGPADTQYF.